This T cell receptor (beta chain) was recovered during a study of lymphopenia after photon versus proton radiotherapy. Study-wide results and caveats: Authors raise, but do not show, better survival with proton therapy.

Sequencing was performed with immunoSEQ multiplex PCR; in TCRdb, only in-frame clones are kept and a portion is missing. The sample records about 40,000 clones, around 85% being singletons. Trimming pared 4 bases from V and 0 bases from J, leaving 7 bases between. The V gene's germline CDR1 is MNHEY and CDR2 SMNVEV (reference sequence). The CDR3 length is 13 residues. Note on this clone: Its antigen is still unknown.

Sequences were derived from peripheral blood, sampled from a patient treated with photon-based radiotherapy. This receptor was identified in a man aged 45-65 years with gastric cancer. The chain carries TRBV27 and TRBJ2-7, with unresolved D. The CDR3 sequence is CASSYTSSYEQYF. In nucleotides, the CDR3 is TGTGCCAGCAGTTACACGAGCTCCTACGAGCAGTACTTC.